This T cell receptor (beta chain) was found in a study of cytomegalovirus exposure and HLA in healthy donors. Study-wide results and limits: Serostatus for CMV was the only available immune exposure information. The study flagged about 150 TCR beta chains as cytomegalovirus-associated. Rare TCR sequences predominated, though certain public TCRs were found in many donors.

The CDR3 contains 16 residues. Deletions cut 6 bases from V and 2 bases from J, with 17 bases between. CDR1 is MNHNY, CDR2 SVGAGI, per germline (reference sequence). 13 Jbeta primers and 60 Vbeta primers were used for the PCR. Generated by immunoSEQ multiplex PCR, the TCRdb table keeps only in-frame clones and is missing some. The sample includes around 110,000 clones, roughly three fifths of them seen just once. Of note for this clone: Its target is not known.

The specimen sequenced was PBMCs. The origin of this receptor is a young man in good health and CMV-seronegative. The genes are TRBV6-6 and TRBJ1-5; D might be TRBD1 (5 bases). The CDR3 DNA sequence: TGTGCCAGCAGCCGCCAGGGTGTCGGAGGCAATCAGCCCCAGCATTTT. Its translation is CASSRQGVGGNQPQHF.